This paragraph covers one T cell receptor (beta chain) sequence. This clone's antigen is unknown. Per-base qualities were not stored, and no clone one base away is much larger. The library was obtained by the immunoSEQ multiplex PCR assay. Held by TCRdb, this immuneACCESS table contains in-frame sequences only and omits some clones. Under half of the omission traces to an unresolved V gene where checked; the cause of the rest is unknown. The sample table records 80,000 or so clones; around 79% of these occur just once. Roughly 23% of the sample lies in the top ten. Focal radiation therapy combined with CTLA-4 blockade (ipilimumab) was tested in patients with chemo-refractory metastatic non-small-cell lung cancer. This entry comes from a study of radiotherapy plus CTLA-4 blockade in lung cancer (dated by TCRdb to the late 2010s). Study-level background: Among the enrolled patients, about 19% had an objective response, and less than 40% reached disease control. General conclusions and limits of the study: The strongest predictors of response were reported to be early dynamic shifts in blood T cell clones along with a rise in serum interferon-beta following radiation. After treatment with radiotherapy and ipilimumab, TCR clones that originated in tumors expanded in peripheral blood.

From the cysteine through the phenylalanine, the CDR3 covers 14 amino acids. The retained sequence is limited to the CDR3, 42 bases, with the frame set at the first base. The germline V gene supplies CDR1 SGHRS and CDR2 YFSETQ. V loses 6 bases of germline sequence and J loses 0 bases, and the interval between the two ends is 12 bases. Recombination connected TRBV5-1 to TRBJ1-1; the D gene assignment is ambiguous. The sample here was peripheral blood, taken from a patient treated with radiotherapy plus ipilimumab. This receptor was obtained from a human donor with non-small cell lung cancer whose response to radiotherapy plus ipilimumab could not be evaluated. Some clones in this sample may be carry-over from other donors' samples. The sequence in DNA is TGCGCCAGCACTTCTAATTCGGTGAACACTGAAGCTTTCTTT. This gives the protein CASTSNSVNTEAFF.